A single sample is the source of the 9 T cell receptor beta chains below, sequenced in a study of shared clonotypes between healthy human individuals. The protocol was immunoSEQ multiplex PCR, while the TCRdb copy is restricted to in-frame clones and leaves out a portion. Of approximately 2.5 million clones in the sample, more than 85% are singletons; the top ten hold more than 0.35%. Sequenced material: naive CD4+ T cells from PBMCs. Noted subset: CD45RA+ positively selected. These receptors were collected from a young man in good health. Some clones in this sample may be carry-over from other donors' samples.

The gene calls are TRBV6-6 and TRBJ2-6, with D perhaps given as TRBD1 or TRBD2 (6 bases each). This CDR3 is built from 15 residues. V dropped 2 bases and J dropped 6 bases, with 11 bases sitting between them. Germline V gene sequence: CDR1 MNHNY, CDR2 SVGAGI (reference sequence). CDR3 in amino acids: CASSYGGGAANVLTF. DNA of the CDR3: TGTGCCAGCAGTTACGGGGGCGGGGCGGCCAACGTCCTGACTTTC.

The chain uses TRBV13 and TRBJ1-3; tentatively, D is TRBD1 (6 bases). Germline assignment: CDR1 PRHDT and CDR2 FYEKMQ (reference sequence). V was shortened by 5 bases and J by 0 bases, with 8 bases between the two germline ends. CDR3 size: 14 residues. This CDR3 reads CASSGRGSGNTIYF. The CDR3 DNA reads as TGTGCCAGCAGCGGCAGGGGCTCTGGAAACACCATATATTTT.

This chain connects TRBV30 to TRBJ2-1; 8 bases match TRBD2. The CDR3 contains 13 residues. From germline, CDR1 is GTSNPN and CDR2 SVGIG (reference sequence). The ends lost 2 bases at V and 11 bases at J; junction bases unmatched: 8. This CDR3 reads CAWSFTSGIQQFF. The CDR3 nucleotides are TGTGCCTGGAGTTTCACTAGCGGTATACAGCAGTTCTTC. Full variable domain (missing parts from reference TRBV30 and TRBJ2-1): SQTIHQWPATLVQPVGSPLSLECTVEGTSNPNLYWYRQAAGRGLQLLFYSVGIGQISSEVPQNLSASRPQDRQFILSSKKLLLSDSGFYLCAWSFTSGIQQFFGPGTRLTVL.

This chain links TRBV13 with TRBJ2-1; 7 bases fit TRBD2. Unmatched junction bases numbered 6, after V lost 5 bases and J lost 8 bases. The CDR3 has 13 residues. Germline V gives CDR1 PRHDT, CDR2 FYEKMQ (reference sequence). The CDR3 protein is CASSIRLADEQFF. The CDR3 DNA reads TGTGCCAGCAGCATTCGACTAGCCGATGAGCAGTTCTTC.

This chain links TRBV28 with TRBJ1-3; D possibly corresponds to TRBD1 (5 bases). Trimming shortened V by 5 bases and J by 4 bases, and 15 bases separated the two germline ends. CDR3 length: 15 residues. Germline V gene data show CDR1 as MDHEN and CDR2 as SYDVKM. The CDR3 here is CASSPGMGPGNTIYF. The CDR3 region has the DNA TGTGCCAGCAGTCCGGGGATGGGACCCGGAAACACCATATATTTT. Variable domain in full (rest from reference TRBV28 and TRBJ1-3): DVKVTQSSRYLVKRTGEKVFLECVQDMDHENMFWYRQDPGLGLRLIYFSYDVKMKEKGDIPEGYSVSREKKERFSLILESASTNQTSMYLCASSPGMGPGNTIYFGEGSWLTVV.

V gene TRBV11-3 combines with J gene TRBJ2-2, with TRBD2 matching over 13 bases. V was pared by 5 bases and J by 8 bases, with 5 bases of the junction left unmatched. The germline V gene encodes CDR1 SGHNT and CDR2 YENEEA. This CDR3 is 15 amino acids long. CDR3 nucleotide sequence: TGTGCCAGCAGCCCAAGGACTAGCGGGAGAGGGGAGCTGTTTTTT. Protein sequence: CASSPRTSGRGELFF.

The genes are TRBV28 and TRBJ1-2, with 9 bases fitting TRBD1. CDR3 size: 15 residues. Germline V gene lookup returns CDR1 MDHEN and CDR2 SYDVKM. V lost 5 bases, J lost 3 bases, and 7 bases stayed unmatched. CDR3 region: CASSPLGQGHYGYTF. The CDR3 nucleotides read TGTGCCAGCAGTCCTCTGGGACAGGGTCACTATGGCTACACCTTC.

V usage is TRBV28 and J usage is TRBJ2-7; TRBD1 is a possible D gene (5 bases). V was trimmed by 2 bases and J by 4 bases, leaving 21 bases between them. This CDR3 is built from 17 residues. CDR1 is MDHEN, CDR2 SYDVKM, per germline. The CDR3 DNA is TGTGCCAGCAGTTTAATGGACCCTGCCAGGGCAAGGTACGAGCAGTACTTC. Its translation is CASSLMDPARARYEQYF.

With respect to this clone: This specimen includes other DNA sequences encoding the same CDR3. This chain connects TRBV28 to TRBJ1-1; maybe TRBD1 (5 bases). The germline V gene has CDR1 MDHEN and CDR2 SYDVKM. CDR3 length: 14 amino acids. Deletions cut 4 bases from V and 0 bases from J, with 9 bases between. The CDR3 reads CASSSGQVNTEAFF. The DNA for the CDR3 is TGTGCCAGCAGTTCGGGGCAGGTGAACACTGAAGCTTTCTTT.